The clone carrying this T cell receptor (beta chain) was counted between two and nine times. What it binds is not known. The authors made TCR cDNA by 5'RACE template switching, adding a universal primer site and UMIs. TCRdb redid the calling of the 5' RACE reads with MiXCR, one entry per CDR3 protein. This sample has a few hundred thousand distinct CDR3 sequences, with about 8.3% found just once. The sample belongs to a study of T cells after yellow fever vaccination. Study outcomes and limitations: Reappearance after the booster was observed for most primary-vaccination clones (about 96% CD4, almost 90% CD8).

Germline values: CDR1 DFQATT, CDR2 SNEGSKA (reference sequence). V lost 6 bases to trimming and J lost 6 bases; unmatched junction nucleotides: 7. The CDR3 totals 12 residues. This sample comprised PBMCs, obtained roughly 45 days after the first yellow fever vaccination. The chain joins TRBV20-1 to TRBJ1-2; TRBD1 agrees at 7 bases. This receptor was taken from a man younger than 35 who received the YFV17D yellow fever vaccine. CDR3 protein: CSARGDIDGYTF. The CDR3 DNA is TGCAGTGCCAGGGGGGACATCGATGGCTACACCTTC.